The 11 T cell receptor beta chains below come from one sample, sequenced in a study of radiotherapy plus CTLA-4 blockade in lung cancer. The data were produced by immunoSEQ multiplex PCR, yet TCRdb's version contains in-frame clones alone and is incomplete. The repertoire holds about 47,000 clones, 65% to 85% seen once, with about 9% in the top ten. The sample consisted of peripheral blood, taken from a patient treated with radiotherapy plus ipilimumab. Receptor source: a human donor with non-small cell lung cancer who had stable disease on radiotherapy plus ipilimumab.

The CDR3 DNA reads TGTGCCAGCAGCTTACCTAGCGGGGGTGATCACGGGGAGCTGTTTTTT. As protein: CASSLPSGGDHGELFF. The gene calls are TRBV5-4 and TRBJ2-2; 10 nucleotides align to TRBD2. This CDR3 has 16 amino acids. The germline CDR1 and CDR2 sequences are SGHNT and YYREEE (reference sequence). With V trimmed by 2 bases and J by 7 bases, 8 bases remained unmatched.

V gene TRBV5-4 combines with J gene TRBJ1-1; D gene uncertain. Germline V lookup: CDR1 SGHNT, CDR2 YYREEE (reference sequence). Deletions cut 2 bases from V and 1 base from J, with 9 bases between. CDR3 length equals 14 residues. The DNA of the CDR3 is TGTGCCAGCAGCTTCAGAGGGCCGAACACTGAAGCTTTCTTT. Translating it yields CASSFRGPNTEAFF. Looking up the rest from reference TRBV5-4 and TRBJ1-1 gives the full variable domain: ETGVTQSPTHLIKTRGQQVTLRCSSQSGHNTVSWYQQALGQGPQFIFQYYREEENGRGNFPPRFSGLQFPNYSSELNVNALELDDSALYLCASSFRGPNTEAFFGQGTRLTVV.

The V call is TRBV2, the J call TRBJ1-3; D gene uncertain. The CDR3 totals 13 residues. The V gene lost 2 bases and the J gene lost 4 bases, with 6 bases spanning the gap. Germline V gene data show CDR1 as SNHLY and CDR2 as FYNNEI. CDR3 residues: CASSEMEGNTIYF. The CDR3 DNA is TGTGCCAGCAGTGAAATGGAAGGAAACACCATATATTTT.

The chain is built from TRBV7-9 and TRBJ1-2; no firm D call. The V end was cut by 6 bases, the J end by 8 bases, with 10 bases between. Germline CDR1 SEHNR, CDR2 FQNEAQ (reference sequence). The CDR3 length is 11 residues. CDR3 protein: CASSLVEGYTF. DNA for the CDR3: TGTGCCAGCAGTCTCGTCGAGGGCTACACCTTC. The full variable domain, rest sourced from reference TRBV7-9 and TRBJ1-2, is DTGVSQNPRHKITKRGQNVTFRCDPISEHNRLYWYRQTLGQGPEFLTYFQNEAQLEKSRLLSDRFSAERPKGSFSTLEIQRTEQGDSAMYLCASSLVEGYTFGSGTRLTVV.

V gene TRBV5-1 combines with J gene TRBJ2-2, with D unresolved. From germline, CDR1 is SGHRS and CDR2 YFSETQ. Deletions cut 4 bases from V and 0 bases from J, with 10 bases between. The CDR3 extends over 15 amino acids. The DNA for the CDR3 is TGCGCCAGCAGCCTGACGGTCGCGAACACCGGGGAGCTGTTTTTT. Translating it yields CASSLTVANTGELFF.

The V and J genes are TRBV6-5 and TRBJ1-6; D gene unclear. This CDR3 spans 15 amino acids. Germline-derived CDR1 and CDR2 are MNHEY and SVGAGI. The V and J ends lost 8 bases and 9 bases respectively, with 20 bases between them. Here the CDR3 reads CASFKEGAFSSPLHF. CDR3 coding DNA: TGTGCCAGCTTTAAGGAGGGCGCTTTTAGTTCACCCCTCCACTTT.

V and J are TRBV10-1 and TRBJ2-1; 8 bases fit TRBD1. The CDR3 totals 15 residues. V dropped 5 bases and J dropped 8; count of bases not matched to a gene: 11. The V gene's germline CDR1 is WNHNN and CDR2 SYGVQD (reference sequence). The CDR3 DNA follows: TGCGCCAGCAGTAAAGGGGGACCAGGGGGCGATGAGCAGTTCTTC. Protein sequence: CASSKGGPGGDEQFF.

V is TRBV9 and J is TRBJ1-2; 7 nucleotides line up with TRBD1. Germline values: CDR1 SGDLS, CDR2 YYNGEE. The CDR3 totals 13 residues. Losses at the gene ends were 5 bases for V and 7 bases for J; bases not matched to a gene: 8. CDR3 coding DNA: TGTGCCAGCAGTGGGACAGACCAGGCTGGCTACACCTTC. Translation: CASSGTDQAGYTF.

The sample holds a few counts of this clone. This chain connects TRBV6-5 to TRBJ2-3, with D unclear. Trimming stripped 0 bases from V and 3 bases from J, with 7 bases between. CDR1 and CDR2 from the germline V gene are MNHEY and SVGAGI. The CDR3 sequence is 14 residues long. Here the CDR3 reads CASSYSVFTDTQYF. The CDR3 bases are TGTGCCAGCAGTTACTCGGTATTTACAGATACGCAGTATTTT.

This chain links TRBV10-2 with TRBJ1-1; 7 bases are a match to TRBD1. Germline lookup yields CDR1 WSHSY and CDR2 SAAADI. This CDR3 comprises 16 residues. V gave up 0 bases and J gave up 0 bases; unmatched junction bases: 4. CDR3 in DNA: TGCGCCAGCAGTGAGTCGAGGGACAGCCTGAACACTGAAGCTTTCTTT. This encodes CASSESRDSLNTEAFF.

The chain recombines TRBV7-9 with TRBJ1-3; D possibly corresponds to TRBD1 (5 bases). Deletions cut 5 bases from V and 0 bases from J, with 11 bases between. Germline loops: CDR1 SEHNR, CDR2 FQNEAQ (reference sequence). This CDR3 is built from 15 residues. CDR3 sequence: CASSPRGSSGNTIYF. The CDR3, as DNA: TGTGCCAGCAGCCCCCGGGGCAGCTCTGGAAACACCATATATTTT.